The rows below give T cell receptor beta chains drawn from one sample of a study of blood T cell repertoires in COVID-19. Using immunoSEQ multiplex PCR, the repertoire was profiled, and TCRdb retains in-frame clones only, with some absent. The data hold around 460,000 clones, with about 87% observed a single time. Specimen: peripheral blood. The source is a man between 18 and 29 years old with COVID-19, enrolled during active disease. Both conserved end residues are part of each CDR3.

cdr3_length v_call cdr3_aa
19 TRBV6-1 CASSESPRTSGSSRNEQFF
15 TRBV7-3 CASSLTASGRPGQYF
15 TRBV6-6 CASSDPGLHTDTQYF
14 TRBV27 CASRWTESSYEQYF
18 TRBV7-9 CASSPTAGTSGRAGEQYF
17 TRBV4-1 CASSQVPTGYLGYGYTF
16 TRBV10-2 CASTPEREGPYNEQFF
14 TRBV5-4 CASRDRAGTDTQYF
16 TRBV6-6 CASSLPLAGSTDTQYF
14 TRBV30 CAWSVSGVIRELFF
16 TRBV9 CASSVGYGGAGYGYTF
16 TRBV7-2 CASSLVYRGRKNIQYF
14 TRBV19 CASNQGTTNEKLFF
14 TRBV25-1 CASSAGYYTGELFF
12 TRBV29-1 CSVGTGNTEAFF
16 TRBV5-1 CASSLGVAGSNQEQFF
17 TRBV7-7 CASSRRPKGNGQETQYF
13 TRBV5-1 CASLGQGLYGYTF
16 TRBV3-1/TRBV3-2 CASSQEWAYLGNTIYF
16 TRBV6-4 CASRREGGSYHSPLHF
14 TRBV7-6 CASSHRLAGDEQFF
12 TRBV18 CASSPEVETQYF
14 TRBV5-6 CASSLWSSRETQYF
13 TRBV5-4 CASSHRDYNEQFF
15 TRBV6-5 CASSFTQAGRNTIYF
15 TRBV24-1 CATSEGLNSGNTIYF
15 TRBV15 CATSRDGQGTDTQYF
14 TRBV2 CASNAGLNTGELFF
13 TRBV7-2 CASSTSSSNEQYF
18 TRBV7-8 CASRETSTTSGAADTQYF
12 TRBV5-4 CASSLGGPEAFF
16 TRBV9 CASSVAPGQWNYGYTF
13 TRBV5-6 CASNLGSTNIQYF
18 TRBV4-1 CASSQDASLGGTNEKLFF
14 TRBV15 CATSRVRGQETQYF
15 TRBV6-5 CASFPPGTVAREQYF
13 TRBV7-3 CASSRLATDTQYF
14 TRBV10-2 CASSEGQGSYEQYF
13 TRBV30 CAWSKTGGETQYF
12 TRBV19 CASSSSGGRYTF
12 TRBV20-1 CSASKSDYEQYF
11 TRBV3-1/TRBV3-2 CASSHRWTQYF
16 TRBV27 CASSPTVQGRRSPLHF
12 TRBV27 CASSFAGDTQYF
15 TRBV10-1 CASARTETNTGELFF
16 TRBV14 CASSLVRGASGNTIYF
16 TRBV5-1 CASSVVAGVGTDTQYF
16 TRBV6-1 CASSALRDRGRQTQYF
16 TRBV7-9 CASSLKTTGGAAEAFF
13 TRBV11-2 CASSSERNQPQHF
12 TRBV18 CASSPSAYEQYF
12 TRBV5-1 CASSFGGYEQYF
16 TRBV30 CAWTTQGAAYNSPLHF
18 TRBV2 CASSRGLAGKSSYNEQFF
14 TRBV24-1 CATSDPRATDTQYF
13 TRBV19 CASMGGSYNEQFF